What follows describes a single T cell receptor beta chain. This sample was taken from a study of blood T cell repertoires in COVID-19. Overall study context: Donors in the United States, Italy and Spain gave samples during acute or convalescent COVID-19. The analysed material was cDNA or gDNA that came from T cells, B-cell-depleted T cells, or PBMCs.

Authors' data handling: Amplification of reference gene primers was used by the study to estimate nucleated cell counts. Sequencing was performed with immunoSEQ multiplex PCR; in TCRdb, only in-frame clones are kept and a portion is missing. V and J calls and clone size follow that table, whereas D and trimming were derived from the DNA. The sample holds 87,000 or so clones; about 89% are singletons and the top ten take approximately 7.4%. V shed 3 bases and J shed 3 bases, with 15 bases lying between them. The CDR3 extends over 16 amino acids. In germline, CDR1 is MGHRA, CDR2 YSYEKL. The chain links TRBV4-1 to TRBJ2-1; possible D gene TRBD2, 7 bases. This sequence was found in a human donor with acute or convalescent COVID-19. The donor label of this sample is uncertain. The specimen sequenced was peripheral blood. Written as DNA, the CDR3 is TGCGCCAGCAGCCAGCCCCGGGGGGCGGGCTACAATGAGCAGTTCTTC. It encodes CASSQPRGAGYNEQFF.